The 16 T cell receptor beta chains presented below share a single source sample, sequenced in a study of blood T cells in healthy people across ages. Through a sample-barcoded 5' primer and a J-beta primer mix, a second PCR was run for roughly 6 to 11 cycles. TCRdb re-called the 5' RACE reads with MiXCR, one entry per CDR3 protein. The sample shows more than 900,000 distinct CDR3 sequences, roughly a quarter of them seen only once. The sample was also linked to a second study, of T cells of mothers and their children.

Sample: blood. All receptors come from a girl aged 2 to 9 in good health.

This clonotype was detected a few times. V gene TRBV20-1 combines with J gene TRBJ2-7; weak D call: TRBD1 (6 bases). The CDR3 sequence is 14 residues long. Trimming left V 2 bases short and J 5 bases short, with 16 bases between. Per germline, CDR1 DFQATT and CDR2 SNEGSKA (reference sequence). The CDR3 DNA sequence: TGCAGTGCTAGACTTCCGGGACACCTTGACGAGCAGTACTTC. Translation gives CSARLPGHLDEQYF.

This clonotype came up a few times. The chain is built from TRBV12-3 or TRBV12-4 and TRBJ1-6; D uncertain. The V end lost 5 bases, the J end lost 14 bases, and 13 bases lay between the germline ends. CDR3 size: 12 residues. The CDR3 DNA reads TGTGCCAGCAGTAGGACCGGGGAATCCCTCCACTTT. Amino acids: CASSRTGESLHF.

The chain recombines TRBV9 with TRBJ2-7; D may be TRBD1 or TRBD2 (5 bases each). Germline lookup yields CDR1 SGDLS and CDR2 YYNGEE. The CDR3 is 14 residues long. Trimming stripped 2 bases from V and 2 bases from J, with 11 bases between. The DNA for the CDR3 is TGTGCCAGCAGCGTGGACATCGGGGCCTACGAGCAGTACTTC. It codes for CASSVDIGAYEQYF. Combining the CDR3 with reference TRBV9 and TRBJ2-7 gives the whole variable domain DSGVTQTPKHLITATGQRVTLRCSPRSGDLSVYWYQQSLDQGLQFLIQYYNGEERAKGNILERFSAQQFPDLHSELNLSSLELGDSALYFCASSVDIGAYEQYFGPGTRLTVT.

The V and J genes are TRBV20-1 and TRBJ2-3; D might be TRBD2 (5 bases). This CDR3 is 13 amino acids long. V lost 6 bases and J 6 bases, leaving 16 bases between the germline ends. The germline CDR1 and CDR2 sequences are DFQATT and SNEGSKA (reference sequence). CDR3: CSARIPEGDTQYF. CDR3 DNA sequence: TGCAGTGCCCGAATACCTGAGGGCGATACGCAGTATTTT.

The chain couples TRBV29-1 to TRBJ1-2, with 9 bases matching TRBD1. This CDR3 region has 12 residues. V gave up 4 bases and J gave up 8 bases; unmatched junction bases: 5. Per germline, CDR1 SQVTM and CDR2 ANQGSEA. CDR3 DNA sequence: TGCAGCGTTGGACAGGGGGGAAGGGGCTACACCTTC. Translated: CSVGQGGRGYTF. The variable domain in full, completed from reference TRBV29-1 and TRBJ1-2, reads SAVISQKPSRDICQRGTSLTIQCQVDSQVTMMFWYRQQPGQSLTLIATANQGSEATYESGFVIDKFPISRPNLTFSTLTVSNMSPEDSSIYLCSVGQGGRGYTFGSGTRLTVV.

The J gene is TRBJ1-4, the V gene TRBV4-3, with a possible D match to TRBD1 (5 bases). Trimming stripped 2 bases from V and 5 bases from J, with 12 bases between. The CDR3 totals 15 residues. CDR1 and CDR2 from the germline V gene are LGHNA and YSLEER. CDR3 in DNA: TGCGCCAGCAGCCAACAGGGACGGGGGAATGAAAAACTGTTTTTT. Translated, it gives CASSQQGRGNEKLFF.

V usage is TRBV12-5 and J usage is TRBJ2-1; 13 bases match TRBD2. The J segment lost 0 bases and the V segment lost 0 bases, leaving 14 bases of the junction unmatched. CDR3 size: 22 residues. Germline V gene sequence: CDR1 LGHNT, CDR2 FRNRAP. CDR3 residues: CASGLVAPGLAGDFYSYNEQFF. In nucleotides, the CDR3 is TGTGCTAGTGGTTTGGTAGCCCCTGGACTAGCGGGAGACTTCTACTCCTACAATGAGCAGTTCTTC.

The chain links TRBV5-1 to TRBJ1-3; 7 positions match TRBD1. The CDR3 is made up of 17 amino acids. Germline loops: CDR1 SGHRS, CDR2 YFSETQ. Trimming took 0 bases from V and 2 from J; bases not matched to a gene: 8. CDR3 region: CASSLGDSYGPGNTIYF. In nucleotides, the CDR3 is TGCGCCAGCAGCTTGGGGGACAGCTATGGGCCTGGAAACACCATATATTTT.

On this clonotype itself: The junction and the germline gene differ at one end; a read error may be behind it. The CDR3 is CASSPGTGLFEQCF. Written as DNA, the CDR3 is TGTGCCAGCAGCCCAGGGACAGGGCTCTTCGAGCAGTGCTTC. The rearrangement uses TRBV9 and TRBJ2-7; 9 bases line up with TRBD1. The CDR3 sequence is 14 residues long. The germline V gene encodes CDR1 SGDLS and CDR2 YYNGEE.

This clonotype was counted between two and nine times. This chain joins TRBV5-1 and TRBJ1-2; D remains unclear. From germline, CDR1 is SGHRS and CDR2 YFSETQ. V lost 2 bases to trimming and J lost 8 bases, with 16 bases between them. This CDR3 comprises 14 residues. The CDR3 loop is CASSLDSKGGGYTF. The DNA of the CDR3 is TGCGCCAGCAGCTTAGATTCAAAGGGAGGAGGCTACACCTTC.

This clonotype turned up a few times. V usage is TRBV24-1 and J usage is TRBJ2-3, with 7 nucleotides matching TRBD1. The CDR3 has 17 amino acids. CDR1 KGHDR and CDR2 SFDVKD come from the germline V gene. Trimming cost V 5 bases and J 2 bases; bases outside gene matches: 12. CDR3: CATSVRDSLGNTDTQYF. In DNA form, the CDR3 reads TGTGCCACCAGTGTCCGGGACAGTTTGGGCAACACAGATACGCAGTATTTT.

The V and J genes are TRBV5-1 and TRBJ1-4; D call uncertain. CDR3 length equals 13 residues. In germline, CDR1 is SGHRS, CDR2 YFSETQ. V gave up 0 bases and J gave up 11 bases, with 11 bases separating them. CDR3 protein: CASSLELRGKLFF. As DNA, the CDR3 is TGCGCCAGCAGCTTGGAATTGCGTGGTAAACTGTTTTTT.

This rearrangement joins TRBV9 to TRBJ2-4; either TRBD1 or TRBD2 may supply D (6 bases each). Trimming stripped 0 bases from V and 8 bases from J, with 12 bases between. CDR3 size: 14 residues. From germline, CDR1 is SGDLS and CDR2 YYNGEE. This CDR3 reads CASSVDPGADIQYF. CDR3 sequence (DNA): TGTGCCAGCAGCGTAGACCCGGGGGCAGACATTCAGTACTTC.

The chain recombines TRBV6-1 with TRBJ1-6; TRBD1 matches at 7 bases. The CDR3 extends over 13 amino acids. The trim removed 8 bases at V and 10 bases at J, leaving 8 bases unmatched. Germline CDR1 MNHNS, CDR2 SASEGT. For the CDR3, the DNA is TGTGCCAGCCTCTACAGGGGTGGCTCACCCCTCCACTTT. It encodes CASLYRGGSPLHF.

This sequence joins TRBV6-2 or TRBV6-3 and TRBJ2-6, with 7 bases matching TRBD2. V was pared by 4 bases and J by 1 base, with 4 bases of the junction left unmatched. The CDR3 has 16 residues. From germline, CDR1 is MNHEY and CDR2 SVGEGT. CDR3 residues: CASSFRAGSGANVLTF. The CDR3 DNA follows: TGTGCCAGCAGTTTTAGAGCGGGATCTGGGGCCAACGTCCTGACTTTC.

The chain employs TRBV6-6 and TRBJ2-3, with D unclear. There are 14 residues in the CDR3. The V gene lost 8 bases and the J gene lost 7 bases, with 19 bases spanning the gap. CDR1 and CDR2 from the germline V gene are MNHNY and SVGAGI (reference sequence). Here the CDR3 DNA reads TGTGCCAGCCTGGGGTCACCCTCACATAATACGCAGTATTTT. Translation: CASLGSPSHNTQYF.